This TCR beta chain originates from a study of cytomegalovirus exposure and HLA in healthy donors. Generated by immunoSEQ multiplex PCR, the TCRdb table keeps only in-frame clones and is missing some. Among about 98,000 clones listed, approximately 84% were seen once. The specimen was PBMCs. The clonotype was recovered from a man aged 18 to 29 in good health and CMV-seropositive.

In DNA, the CDR3 is TGTGCCAGCAGCTTATCAGGGAACACTGAAGCTTTCTTT. It is translated as CASSLSGNTEAFF. This rearrangement joins TRBV11-2 to TRBJ1-1, with no clear D. CDR1 and CDR2 (germline): SGHAT, FQNNGV. V shed 2 bases and J shed 1 base, with 5 bases lying between them. The CDR3 contains 13 residues. Supplemented by reference TRBV11-2 and TRBJ1-1, the full variable domain reads EAGVAQSPRYKIIEKRQSVAFWCNPISGHATLYWYQQILGQGPKLLIQFQNNGVVDDSQLPKDRFSAERLKGVDSTLKIQPAKLEDSAVYLCASSLSGNTEAFFGQGTRLTVV.